The source of this T cell receptor (beta chain) is a study of T cell responses to AZD1222 COVID-19 vaccine. Findings of the study overall: Two doses of AZD1222 preceded a rise in Spike-specific TCR breadth and depth. Reportedly, close to half of spike-specific TCRs are directed against unmutated variant regions. Dominant CD4 TCR responses targeted spike regions 160-218 and 743-854. Most donors were white British, females outnumbered males, and clonal diversity was possibly underestimated.

The germline CDR1 and CDR2 sequences are ENHRY and SYGVKD. The CDR3 is made up of 15 amino acids. Trimming removed 3 bases from V and 0 bases from J, with 10 bases in between. Libraries were prepared by immunoSEQ multiplex PCR; TCRdb keeps only in-frame clonotypes and omits some of them. The sample lists around 99,000 clones, 87% occurring once. On this clone itself: What it recognizes is unknown.

The chain couples TRBV10-3 to TRBJ2-3; D remains unclear. The sequence came from an adult who received the AZD1222 COVID-19 vaccine. This specimen was peripheral blood, taken 28 days after the second AZD1222 dose. The CDR3 bases are TGTGCCATCAGTGACCCCGAAAAGAGCACAGATACGCAGTATTTT. Amino acid sequence: CAISDPEKSTDTQYF.